Listed below are T cell receptor beta chains from one sample, sequenced in a study of PD-1 blockade in mismatch repair-deficient tumors. Profiled with immunoSEQ multiplex PCR; TCRdb holds only in-frame clones, not every one. In the table there are 75,000 to 85,000 clones, roughly 80% of which are singletons. The input for sequencing was peripheral blood, taken 12 weeks after starting pembrolizumab. These receptors all stem from an adult with mismatch repair-deficient cancer. The CDR3 runs from the conserved cysteine through the conserved F or W. The D gene is left open where the match is weak. The size entry is marked missing in some rows and otherwise reads once, few, many or a size class.

d_gene	v_gene	abundance	j_gene	CDR3aa	CDR3nt
NA	TRBV7-6	NA	TRBJ1-1	CASSLGGSTEAFF	TGTGCCAGCAGCTTAGGGGGTTCCACTGAAGCTTTCTTT
NA	TRBV2	few	TRBJ2-5	CASSLGRETQYF	TGTGCCAGCAGTTTGGGTCGGGAGACCCAGTACTTC
TRBD2	TRBV4-1	NA	TRBJ2-3	CASSQFSGLAGEADTQYF	TGCGCCAGCAGCCAATTCTCGGGACTAGCGGGAGAAGCAGATACGCAGTATTTT
NA	TRBV11-2	NA	TRBJ1-1	CASSSLPDPAGDTEAFF	TGTGCCAGCAGCTCCCTTCCAGACCCAGCGGGGGACACTGAAGCTTTCTTT
TRBD2	TRBV7-9	NA	TRBJ2-1	CASSIGTSGRFDEQFF	TGTGCCAGCAGCATCGGGACTAGCGGGAGGTTCGATGAGCAGTTCTTC
NA	TRBV27	NA	TRBJ1-1	CASSLGGPGGTEAFF	TGTGCCAGCAGTTTAGGGGGACCCGGTGGCACTGAAGCTTTCTTT
NA	TRBV4-3	NA	TRBJ2-3	CASSTTGSYTDTQYF	TGCGCCAGCAGCACCACAGGGAGCTACACAGATACGCAGTATTTT
TRBD1	TRBV5-4	NA	TRBJ1-3	CASRLDRGNTIYF	TGTGCCAGCAGACTGGACAGGGGAAACACCATATATTTT
NA	TRBV6-5	once	TRBJ2-2	CASSYWIGGAVF	TGTGCCAGCAGTTACTGGATCGGAGGAGCTGTTTTT
NA	TRBV30	NA	TRBJ1-4	CAWSGQSNEKLFF	TGTGCCTGGAGTGGACAGAGTAATGAAAAACTGTTTTTT
NA	TRBV7-2	NA	TRBJ1-1	CASSANTEAFF	TGTGCCAGCAGCGCAAACACTGAAGCTTTCTTT
NA	TRBV30	NA	TRBJ1-3	CAWSVSGNTIYF	TGTGCCTGGAGTGTATCTGGAAACACCATATATTTT
TRBD1	TRBV7-2	NA	TRBJ1-3	CATDEQGVGNTIYF	TGTGCCACCGACGAACAGGGGGTGGGAAACACCATATATTTT
TRBD2	TRBV7-8	NA	TRBJ2-1	CASSYGLAGVRGYNEQFF	TGTGCCAGCAGCTACGGACTAGCGGGAGTGCGTGGGTACAATGAGCAGTTCTTC
NA	TRBV11-2	NA	TRBJ2-7	CASSIPDGTYEQYF	TGTGCCAGCAGCATACCGGACGGGACCTACGAGCAGTACTTC
NA	TRBV5-1	NA	TRBJ1-5	CASSLEGDKRQPQHF	TGCGCCAGCAGCTTGGAGGGAGATAAAAGGCAGCCCCAGCATTTT
NA	TRBV11-2	NA	TRBJ1-1	CASSLGGEAFF	TGTGCCAGCAGCCTAGGGGGGGAAGCTTTCTTT
NA	TRBV7-9	few	TRBJ1-4	CASSIATGRGEKLFF	TGTGCCAGCAGCATAGCGACAGGCCGAGGTGAAAAACTGTTTTTT
NA	TRBV11-3	NA	TRBJ2-2	CASSLRGELFF	TGTGCCAGCAGCTTACGGGGGGAGCTGTTTTTT
TRBD1	TRBV28	NA	TRBJ1-5	CASSFPRTGSNQPQHF	TGTGCCAGCAGTTTTCCTCGGACAGGGTCCAATCAGCCCCAGCATTTT
TRBD2	TRBV19	few	TRBJ2-7	CASSMGPSGNEQYF	TGTGCCAGTAGTATGGGTCCTAGCGGGAACGAGCAGTACTTC
TRBD2	TRBV6-1	NA	TRBJ2-1	CASAVSGSSYNEQFF	TGTGCCAGCGCTGTTAGCGGGAGCTCCTACAATGAGCAGTTCTTC
TRBD1	TRBV29-1	NA	TRBJ2-7	CSVGTGFYEQYF	TGCAGCGTCGGGACAGGGTTCTACGAGCAGTACTTC
NA	TRBV9	NA	TRBJ1-6	CASSVGGASPLHF	TGTGCCAGCAGTGTGGGAGGGGCTTCACCCCTCCACTTT
TRBD2	TRBV7-8	NA	TRBJ2-2	CASTRAGAVANTGELFF	TGTGCCAGCACCAGGGCGGGAGCGGTGGCGAACACCGGGGAGCTGTTTTTT
NA	TRBV11-3	NA	TRBJ1-1	CASSLLAGHRIVAFF	TGTGCCAGCAGCTTATTGGCCGGGCACCGAATAGTGGCTTTCTTT
NA	TRBV7-3	NA	TRBJ2-2	CASSLLGANTGELFF	TGTGCCAGCAGCCTACTTGGGGCGAACACCGGGGAGCTGTTTTTT
NA	TRBV29-1	NA	TRBJ2-1	CSVEAGRGGDYNEQFF	TGCAGCGTTGAAGCTGGAAGGGGGGGGGACTACAATGAGCAGTTCTTC
TRBD1	TRBV7-6	NA	TRBJ1-2	CASSLIPTGPGGYTF	TGTGCCAGCAGCTTAATCCCGACAGGGCCCGGTGGCTACACCTTC
NA	TRBV7-2	NA	TRBJ2-7	CASSFGASSQDEQYF	TGTGCCAGCAGCTTTGGGGCTAGCAGCCAAGACGAGCAGTACTTC
TRBD1	TRBV29-1	NA	TRBJ2-7	CSVEAVRGRLEQYF	TGCAGCGTTGAAGCGGTCAGGGGGCGCCTCGAGCAGTACTTC
TRBD1	TRBV7-3	NA	TRBJ1-2	CASSPDRDYGYTF	TGTGCCAGCAGCCCGGACAGGGACTATGGCTACACCTTC
NA	TRBV18	once	TRBJ1-1	CASSPLGPGTEAFF	TGTGCCAGCTCACCACTAGGTCCCGGCACTGAAGCTTTCTTT
TRBD2	TRBV5-4	NA	TRBJ2-1	CASSPLAGADEQFF	TGTGCCAGCAGCCCCCTAGCGGGAGCGGATGAGCAGTTCTTC
NA	TRBV7-9	NA	TRBJ1-5	CASSPAGYSNQPQHF	TGTGCCAGCAGCCCCGCGGGTTATAGCAATCAGCCCCAGCATTTT